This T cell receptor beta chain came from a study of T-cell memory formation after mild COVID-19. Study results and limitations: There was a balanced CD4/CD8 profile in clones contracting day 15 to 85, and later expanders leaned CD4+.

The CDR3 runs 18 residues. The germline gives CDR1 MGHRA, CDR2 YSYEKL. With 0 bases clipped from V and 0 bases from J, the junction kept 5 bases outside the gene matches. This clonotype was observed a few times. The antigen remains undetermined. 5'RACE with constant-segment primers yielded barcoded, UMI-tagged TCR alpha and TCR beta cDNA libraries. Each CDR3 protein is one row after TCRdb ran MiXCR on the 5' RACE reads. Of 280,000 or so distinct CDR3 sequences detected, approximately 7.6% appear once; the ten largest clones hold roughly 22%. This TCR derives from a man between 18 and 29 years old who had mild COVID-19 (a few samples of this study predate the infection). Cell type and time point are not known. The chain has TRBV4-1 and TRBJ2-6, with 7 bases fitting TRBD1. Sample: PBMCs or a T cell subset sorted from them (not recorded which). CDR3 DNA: TGCGCCAGCAGCCAAGATTCAGGGGGATTCTCTGGGGCCAACGTCCTGACTTTC. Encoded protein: CASSQDSGGFSGANVLTF.